The 25 T cell receptor beta chains below come from one sample, sequenced in a study of T cell repertoires in cytomegalovirus infection. MiXCR, applied by TCRdb to the reads, yields one record per CDR3 protein. The sample holds 740,000 or so distinct CDR3 sequences, less than 40% seen once. Specimen: PBMCs. Receptors were obtained from a human donor in good health (CMV status not recorded). Some clones in this sample may be carry-over from other donors' samples.

In this sample, this clonotype turned up once. One junction end does not reproduce the germline sequence, and a read error may be involved. V is TRBV7-8 and J is TRBJ2-4; 9 nucleotides line up with TRBD1. The CDR3 is 16 amino acids. Germline V lookup: CDR1 SGHVS, CDR2 FQNEAQ. The CDR3 reads CASSPRTGVAKNLQYF. In nucleotides, the CDR3 is TGTGCCAGCAGCCCTAGGACAGGGGTGGCCAAAAACCTTCAGTACTTC.

The chain combines TRBV9 with TRBJ2-7; tentatively, D is TRBD2 (6 bases). Between the trimmed V and J ends, which lost 0 bases and 1 base, there was a span of 11 bases. Germline lookup yields CDR1 SGDLS and CDR2 YYNGEE. This CDR3 is 15 amino acids long. The CDR3 here is CASSVESGGSYEQYF. The CDR3 bases are TGTGCCAGCAGCGTAGAGTCTGGGGGGTCCTACGAGCAGTACTTC. The full variable domain, its missing parts supplied by reference TRBV9 and TRBJ2-7, is DSGVTQTPKHLITATGQRVTLRCSPRSGDLSVYWYQQSLDQGLQFLIQYYNGEERAKGNILERFSAQQFPDLHSELNLSSLELGDSALYFCASSVESGGSYEQYFGPGTRLTVT.

This clonotype has just a few counts. CDR3 sequence (DNA): TGTGCCAGCACGGCCGCGGACAGAGTGGGTGAGCAGTTCTTC. The encoded protein is CASTAADRVGEQFF. The chain couples TRBV28 to TRBJ2-1, with D perhaps matching TRBD1 (6 bases). Per germline, CDR1 MDHEN and CDR2 SYDVKM. This CDR3 has 14 amino acids. Between the trimmed V and J ends, which lost 7 bases and 9 bases, there was a span of 19 bases. Full variable domain (rest looked up from reference TRBV28 and TRBJ2-1): DVKVTQSSRYLVKRTGEKVFLECVQDMDHENMFWYRQDPGLGLRLIYFSYDVKMKEKGDIPEGYSVSREKKERFSLILESASTNQTSMYLCASTAADRVGEQFFGPGTRLTVL.

The sample holds a few counts of this clonotype. The CDR3 spells CASSLAQYVRETQYF. CDR3 DNA sequence: TGTGCCAGCAGCTTAGCCCAGTACGTCCGCGAGACCCAGTACTTC. The genes are TRBV7-8 and TRBJ2-5; D call uncertain. CDR1 SGHVS and CDR2 FQNEAQ come from the germline V gene. V lost 0 bases and J lost 5, with 13 bases in between. This CDR3 has 15 amino acids.

This clonotype was counted between two and nine times. V usage is TRBV7-8 and J usage is TRBJ2-5; D ambiguous. Germline-derived CDR1 and CDR2 are SGHVS and FQNEAQ. V lost 0 bases, J lost 3 bases, and 8 bases lay in between. The CDR3 sequence is 14 residues long. The CDR3 sequence is CASSLAAGKETQYF. The CDR3 DNA reads as TGTGCCAGCAGCTTAGCGGCTGGCAAAGAGACCCAGTACTTC.

The chain has TRBV11-2 and TRBJ2-2, with 7 positions matching TRBD1. Trimming removed 5 bases from V and 0 bases from J; junction bases left unmatched: 21. Per the germline V gene, CDR1 is SGHAT and CDR2 is FQNNGV. The CDR3 has 21 amino acids. CDR3 amino acids: CASSRFTGTVYPPTNTGELFF. In DNA, the CDR3 is TGTGCCAGCAGCCGCTTTACCGGGACAGTGTATCCCCCGACGAACACCGGGGAGCTGTTTTTT.

This clonotype was seen more than once but under ten times. V and J are TRBV4-2 and TRBJ1-4; 7 bases agree with TRBD1. This CDR3 spans 17 amino acids. J was trimmed by 5 bases and V by 5 bases; bases with no gene match: 14. Germline-derived CDR1 and CDR2 are LGHNA and YNFKEQ. For the CDR3, the DNA is TGTGCCAGCAGCTCACCAACGGGGGGACAGACGAATGAAAAACTGTTTTTT. This translates into CASSSPTGGQTNEKLFF.

The chain carries TRBV25-1 and TRBJ1-5; no definite D call. V lost 5 bases and J lost 5, with 13 bases in between. The CDR3 totals 14 residues. In germline, CDR1 is MGHDK, CDR2 SYGVNS. The CDR3 nucleotides are TGTGCCAGCAGTTCTGGATATACCCATCAGCCCCAGCATTTT. Encoded protein: CASSSGYTHQPQHF.

This chain links TRBV20-1 with TRBJ2-7; the D call may be TRBD1 or TRBD2 (5 bases each). The germline gives CDR1 DFQATT, CDR2 SNEGSKA (reference sequence). V lost 1 base to trimming and J lost 5 bases, with 15 bases between them. The CDR3 length is 14 residues. The CDR3 sequence is CSARVGTGKNEQYF. The CDR3, as DNA: TGCAGTGCTAGAGTCGGGACGGGAAAGAACGAGCAGTACTTC.

The V and J genes are TRBV7-6 and TRBJ1-1; D is undetermined. Deletions cut 1 base from V and 4 bases from J, with 10 bases between. The CDR3 length is 14 residues. Germline CDR1 is SGHVS and CDR2 is FNYEAQ. The CDR3 reads CASSLEVLTTEAFF. The CDR3 DNA reads as TGTGCCAGCAGCTTAGAGGTGTTAACCACTGAAGCTTTCTTT.

CDR3 coding DNA: TGCAGCGCCCGCGGGGGCTCGACCCCGGCTTTCTTT. Residues: CSARGGSTPAFF. The chain combines TRBV29-1 with TRBJ1-1, with D maybe TRBD1 (6 bases). CDR1 and CDR2 from the germline V gene are SQVTM and ANQGSEA. This CDR3 has 12 amino acids. Trimming took off 7 bases at V and 11 bases at J, with 20 bases between the two ends.

The rearrangement links TRBV4-2 to TRBJ1-2, with 8 bases identical to TRBD1. CDR3 length: 15 amino acids. Trimming removed 1 base from V and 2 bases from J; junction bases left unmatched: 3. Germline-derived CDR1 and CDR2 are LGHNA and YNFKEQ. CDR3 nucleotide sequence: TGTGCCAGCAGCCAAGCCCGGACAGGGAACTATGGCTACACCTTC. Translation gives CASSQARTGNYGYTF.

J is TRBJ2-1 and V is TRBV25-1; D might be TRBD2 (5 bases). This CDR3 has 13 amino acids. V was shortened by 0 bases and J by 9 bases, with 9 bases between the two germline ends. Germline lookup yields CDR1 MGHDK and CDR2 SYGVNS. CDR3 residues: CASSEYGAVEQFF. CDR3 coding DNA: TGTGCCAGCAGTGAATATGGAGCGGTTGAGCAGTTCTTC.

This clonotype has a handful of counts. V is TRBV29-1 and J is TRBJ2-2, with a possible D match to TRBD1 (6 bases). Germline V CDR1 and CDR2: SQVTM, ANQGSEA. V lost 5 bases and J 4 bases, leaving 14 bases between the germline ends. CDR3 length: 14 residues. CDR3 coding DNA: TGCAGCGTTATCGACCGGGACACCACCGGGGAGCTGTTTTTT. This codes for CSVIDRDTTGELFF.

The gene calls are TRBV4-1 and TRBJ2-7; D is ambiguous. The CDR3 is 14 residues long. In germline, CDR1 is MGHRA, CDR2 YSYEKL. V was trimmed by 0 bases and J by 4 bases, leaving 10 bases between them. The CDR3 nucleotides read TGCGCCAGCAGCCAAGAGCCCTGGGCTTACGAGCAGTACTTC. Translation gives CASSQEPWAYEQYF.

This clonotype was detected only a few times. This rearrangement joins TRBV20-1 to TRBJ2-3, with a weak D call TRBD2 (6 bases). The V end was cut by 1 base, the J end by 4 bases, with 15 bases between. The CDR3 runs 15 residues. CDR1 is DFQATT and CDR2 is SNEGSKA in the germline V gene (reference sequence). The chain's CDR3 is CSARGLTRTADTQYF. CDR3 DNA sequence: TGCAGTGCTAGAGGCCTGACTAGAACGGCAGATACGCAGTATTTT.

This chain connects TRBV7-6 to TRBJ1-1; the match to TRBD1 covers 8 bases. The CDR3 extends over 14 amino acids. V shed 7 bases, J shed 5 bases, and the junction held 9 bases outside the gene matches. Germline-derived CDR1 and CDR2 are SGHVS and FNYEAQ. The CDR3 spells CASTAYQGATEAFF. In DNA form, the CDR3 reads TGTGCCAGCACAGCTTATCAGGGGGCGACTGAAGCTTTCTTT.

This sequence joins TRBV28 and TRBJ1-2; a weak D match, TRBD1 (6 bases). The V end lost 5 bases, the J end lost 6 bases, and 16 bases lay between the germline ends. Germline CDR1 and CDR2: MDHEN and SYDVKM. This CDR3 has 14 amino acids. The CDR3 reads CASSPPGRDNGYTF. The CDR3, as DNA: TGTGCCAGCAGTCCCCCAGGCAGGGACAATGGCTACACCTTC.

This clonotype was seen a handful of times. This chain joins TRBV24-1 and TRBJ2-5; D perhaps matches TRBD2 (6 bases). Germline assignment: CDR1 KGHDR and CDR2 SFDVKD. The CDR3 contains 15 residues. V was shortened by 9 bases and J by 6 bases, with 22 bases between the two germline ends. This chain's CDR3 is CATSPAAGSWKTQYF. The CDR3 region has the DNA TGTGCCACCTCCCCGGCGGCGGGGAGTTGGAAGACCCAGTACTTC.

This clonotype showed up just a few times. The chain is built from TRBV19 and TRBJ2-5; 15 bases map to TRBD2. The CDR3 extends over 16 amino acids. The germline V gene has CDR1 LNHDA and CDR2 SQIVND (reference sequence). The junction had 10 bases not matched to a gene; V was cut back by 9 bases and J by 5 bases. CDR3 in DNA: TGTGCCAGCAAGGGCCCGGGGACTAGCGGGAGGGAGACCCAGTACTTC. Its protein product is CASKGPGTSGRETQYF. The full variable domain, rest sourced from reference TRBV19 and TRBJ2-5, is DGGITQSPKYLFRKEGQNVTLSCEQNLNHDAMYWYRQDPGQGLRLIYYSQIVNDFQKGDIAEGYSVSREKKESFPLTVTSAQKNPTAFYLCASKGPGTSGRETQYFGPGTRLLVL.

This clonotype showed up many times. The chain combines TRBV6-1 with TRBJ2-7; 7 bases are a match to TRBD2. CDR1 is MNHNS, CDR2 SASEGT, per germline. V lost 6 bases to trimming and J lost 0 bases; unmatched junction nucleotides: 5. The CDR3 is 14 residues long. Here the CDR3 reads CASRLAVTSYEQYF. Written as DNA, the CDR3 is TGTGCCAGCAGGCTAGCGGTTACCTCCTACGAGCAGTACTTC.

This clonotype was seen only a few times. V usage is TRBV7-2 and J usage is TRBJ2-7; 8 bases are shared with TRBD1. Trimming cost V 4 bases and J 7 bases; bases outside gene matches: 15. The length of the CDR3 is 16 residues. Germline V gene data show CDR1 as SGHTA and CDR2 as FQGNSA. The CDR3 spells CASSWSAGTGLREQYF. The CDR3 nucleotides read TGTGCCAGCAGCTGGTCCGCCGGGACAGGATTACGGGAGCAGTACTTC.

This clonotype occurred a few times. This sequence joins TRBV27 and TRBJ2-2, with 11 bases that match TRBD2. The CDR3 sequence is 17 residues long. Germline CDR1 is MNHEY and CDR2 is SMNVEV (reference sequence). Trimming took 3 bases from V and 0 from J; bases not matched to a gene: 3. This CDR3 is CASSLQLAGANTGELFF. The CDR3 nucleotides are TGTGCCAGCAGTTTGCAACTAGCGGGAGCGAACACCGGGGAGCTGTTTTTT.

This clonotype was seen only a few times. Here the CDR3 reads CASRATGGNQPQHF. CDR3 bases: TGTGCCAGCAGGGCTACAGGGGGGAATCAGCCCCAGCATTTT. The J gene is TRBJ1-5, the V gene TRBV6-5; 8 bases line up with TRBD1. The CDR3 contains 14 residues. The germline V gene encodes CDR1 MNHEY and CDR2 SVGAGI. V gave up 6 bases and J gave up 4 bases; unmatched junction bases: 5.

This chain joins TRBV7-2 and TRBJ1-2; D remains unclear. The CDR3 runs to 14 residues. V lost 3 bases, J lost 4 bases, and 12 bases lay in between. Germline V gene data show CDR1 as SGHTA and CDR2 as FQGNSA. DNA for the CDR3: TGTGCCAGCAGCTTGAACACCCCCGGCTATGGCTACACCTTC. The encoded protein is CASSLNTPGYGYTF.